Listed below are T cell receptor beta chains from one sample, sequenced in a study of regulatory T cells in long-lasting Graves disease. One entry per CDR3 protein, called by TCRdb with MiXCR from the multiplex PCR reads. The data show some 560,000 distinct CDR3 sequences, roughly 15% seen once. This sample was shared with a second study, whose subject was T cells in Graves' hyperthyroidism and ophthalmopathy.

The specimen comprised peripheral blood mononuclear cells (PBMCs), sampled at new diagnosis, from a patient treated with antithyroid drugs. The receptor set was obtained from a middle-aged woman with Graves disease. CDR3s include the opening cysteine and the closing phenylalanine or tryptophan. Each record gives: clone size, J gene, D gene, V gene, CDR3 DNA, CDR3 protein. D genes are given only for firm matches. Not all rows give a size; the values are once, few, many and, for expanded clones, a class.

>-|TRBJ2-1|TRBD1|TRBV6-1
TGTGCCAGCAAAAGGACAGGGCAGGGTGAGCAGTTCTTC
CASKRTGQGEQFF
>many|TRBJ1-5|-|TRBV12-5
TGTGCTAGTGGTGGCAGCAGGATCAATCAGCCCCAGCATTTT
CASGGSRINQPQHF
>many|TRBJ2-7|-|TRBV3-1
TGTGCCAGCAGCCAAGAATGGTCCTCGCAGACTGACAGCGAGCAGTACTTC
CASSQEWSSQTDSEQYF
>-|TRBJ2-2|-|TRBV18
TGTGCCAGCTCACCCTTAGGTGGATCCCGCACCGGGGAGCTGTTTTTT
CASSPLGGSRTGELFF
>few|TRBJ1-3|-|TRBV28
TGTGCCAGCAGTTTCCCCGCAGGCCTTGGAAACACCATATATTTT
CASSFPAGLGNTIYF
>once|TRBJ1-4|-|TRBV19
TGTGCCAGTAGCCGACCTGAAGGGGTAGGAGAAAAACTGTTTTTT
CASSRPEGVGEKLFF
>-|TRBJ1-5|-|TRBV4-1
TGCGCCAGCAGCCAAGATCATCCGGGAACAGGTCAGCCCCAGCATTTT
CASSQDHPGTGQPQHF
>many|TRBJ1-1|TRBD1|TRBV20-1
TGCAGTGCCAAAAGACAGGGGCCTGAAGCTTTCTTT
CSAKRQGPEAFF
>many|TRBJ2-1|-|TRBV6-2/TRBV6-3
TGTGCCAGCAGTTACGCCGGGTCTCACAATGAGCAGTTCTTC
CASSYAGSHNEQFF
>-|TRBJ2-7|TRBD2|TRBV19
TGTGCCAGTAGTACGGCGGGGGGGCCGTACGAGCAGTACTTC
CASSTAGGPYEQYF
>-|TRBJ1-1|-|TRBV19
TGTGCCACCCCCGGGACACTTGGGGGAATGAACACTGAAGCTTTCTTT
CATPGTLGGMNTEAFF
>many|TRBJ1-2|-|TRBV30
TGTGCCTGGAGTCGCTTCAGGGCCGGGTATGGCTACACCTTC
CAWSRFRAGYGYTF
>-|TRBJ1-4|-|TRBV27
TGTGCCAGCAAAGTGGCAGGGAGGGAAAAACTGTTTTTT
CASKVAGREKLFF
>few|TRBJ2-5|-|TRBV20-1
TGCAGTGCTAGAGATGAGAGGACCGAAGAGACCCAGTACTTC
CSARDERTEETQYF
>many|TRBJ1-6|-|TRBV5-1
TGCGCCAGCTCGACGCAGGGAAACGATAATTCACCCCTCCACTTT
CASSTQGNDNSPLHF
>-|TRBJ2-1|-|TRBV9
TGTGCCAGCAGCGCCCAGGACAGCTCCTACAATGAGCAGTTCTTC
CASSAQDSSYNEQFF
>-|TRBJ2-7|TRBD2|TRBV4-1
TGCGCCAGCAGCCTTAGCGGGGTAAAGTACTTC
CASSLSGVKYF
>many|TRBJ1-5|-|TRBV7-9
TGTGCCAGCAGCTTAGGACCGAATAGCAATCAGCCCCAGCATTTT
CASSLGPNSNQPQHF